This T cell receptor (beta chain) stems from a study of radiotherapy plus CTLA-4 blockade in lung cancer. About the research overall: Objective responses arose in 15% to 20% of patients, and around 32% experienced disease control.

TCRdb's table, derived via immunoSEQ multiplex PCR, lists solely in-frame clones and lacks some. The repertoire holds more than 75,000 clones, 85% to 90% seen once, with about 1% in the top ten. Trimming stripped 1 base from V and 1 base from J, with 7 bases between. From germline, CDR1 is SEHNR and CDR2 FQNEAQ (reference sequence). The CDR3 length is 14 residues. The chain employs TRBV7-9 and TRBJ1-2; D ambiguous. This sequence was found in a human donor with non-small cell lung cancer who had stable disease on radiotherapy plus ipilimumab. Source: peripheral blood, taken from a patient treated with radiotherapy plus ipilimumab. The DNA for the CDR3 is TGTGCCAGCAGCTTAGTCGGGTTTAACTATGGCTACACCTTC. Translation gives CASSLVGFNYGYTF.